The source of this T cell receptor beta chain is a study of T-cell reconstitution after alpha-beta-depleted transplantation in children. Turning to this clonotype: Its antigen is still unknown.

TCRbeta library construction was performed incorporating unique molecular identifiers. TCRdb re-analysed the PCR reads in MiXCR, keeping a single row per CDR3 protein. The sample has 580,000 or so distinct CDR3 sequences, more than 20% seen once; the top ten hold less than 15%. The length of the CDR3 is 16 residues. Germline values: CDR1 MNHEY, CDR2 SVGAGI. The junction had 13 bases not matched to a gene; V was cut back by 4 bases and J by 8 bases. Study observations and caveats: The study reportedly traced alpha-beta T cells about two months after transplant to several hundred expanded graft clones.

V is TRBV6-5 and J is TRBJ2-1; TRBD2 matches 8 bases. The sequence derives from a boy in the first two years of life who had a stem cell transplant for acute myeloid leukemia, so the T cells may come from the graft donor. The material was PBMCs, mostly from graft donor cells, obtained 360 days after TCRalphabeta/CD19-depleted stem cell transplant. The CDR3 nucleotides are TGTGCCAGCAGTTTGCTTCCGGGACTAGTCGCGGATGAGCAGTTCTTC. Residues: CASSLLPGLVADEQFF.